The clone carrying this T cell receptor (beta chain) was counted only a few times. Its antigen remains unknown. These data come from a study of beta chain features in type 1 diabetes. Isolated RNA was reverse transcribed in full, so expressed TCRB transcripts were sequenced. Sequenced by immunoSEQ multiplex PCR; TCRdb stores in-frame clones only, minus some. The sample yields around 500,000 clones, more than 9.5% seen once. Cell sorting via CD45RO/CCR7/CD25/CD127/CD95/CD27 was performed to obtain CD4+ naive, central memory, regulatory and stem cell-like memory cells. Study findings and constraints: Among all four CD4+ subsets, Type 1 diabetes patients had TCRB CDR3s that were moderately but significantly shorter. Cells with high TCR expression could be over-represented when cDNA is sequenced. Researchers caution that PCR might favor shorter templates, equally among patients and controls.

The specimen sequenced was naive CD4+ T cells from blood. This receptor was obtained from a woman in her late teens or twenties in good health.

CDR3 in amino acids: CSVERVGETQYF. The CDR3, as DNA: TGCAGCGTCGAACGGGTGGGGGAGACCCAGTACTTC. The chain has TRBV29-1 and TRBJ2-5, with D unresolved. The CDR3 extends over 12 amino acids. The germline V gene has CDR1 SQVTM and CDR2 ANQGSEA. Deletions cut 6 bases from V and 5 bases from J, with 13 bases between.